These T cell receptor beta chains were read from a single sample in a study of technical replicates of blood from four donors. The repertoire was sequenced with immunoSEQ multiplex PCR; TCRdb's copy has only in-frame clones and lacks some. The sample holds about 74,000 clones, 89% seen once. Sequencing was performed on T cells isolated from PBMCs. These receptors all stem from a human donor in good health. Both conserved end residues are part of each CDR3. D genes are given only for firm matches. Clone size is given for some rows only: seen once, a few or many times, or a class if the clone is expanded.

abundance	v_gene	d_gene	j_gene	CDR3aa	CDR3nt
-	TRBV6-5	-	TRBJ1-4	CASSYRIGAPGEKLFF	TGTGCCAGCAGTTACAGAATAGGGGCCCCGGGTGAAAAACTGTTTTTT
once	TRBV27	-	TRBJ2-5	CASSLSDSQETQYF	TGTGCCAGCAGTTTATCTGACAGTCAGGAGACCCAGTACTTC
-	TRBV6-1	TRBD2	TRBJ2-3	CASSIAGGITDTQYF	TGTGCCAGCAGTATAGCGGGAGGGATCACAGATACGCAGTATTTT
-	TRBV30	TRBD1	TRBJ1-5	CAWRGGSPYSNQPQHF	TGTGCCTGGAGAGGGGGCTCACCATATAGCAATCAGCCCCAGCATTTT
few	TRBV4-2	-	TRBJ1-5	CASSQGPDPQHF	TGTGCCAGCAGCCAAGGGCCAGATCCCCAGCATTTT
-	TRBV7-8	TRBD1	TRBJ1-1	CASSLEQGAPQEAFF	TGTGCCAGCAGCCTAGAACAGGGGGCTCCTCAGGAAGCTTTCTTT
-	TRBV9	TRBD2	TRBJ2-1	CASRSAGLAGANEQFF	TGTGCCAGCAGGAGCGCCGGACTAGCGGGAGCAAATGAGCAGTTCTTC
-	TRBV29-1	TRBD1	TRBJ2-1	CSVQGSPEQFF	TGCAGCGTACAGGGGTCTCCCGAGCAGTTCTTC
-	TRBV5-4	-	TRBJ2-1	CASSAGLLYNEQFF	TGTGCCAGCAGCGCGGGACTCCTGTACAATGAGCAGTTCTTC
-	TRBV6-5	TRBD2	TRBJ2-1	CASSFRTSGSNNEQFF	TGTGCCAGCAGTTTTCGGACTAGCGGGAGCAACAATGAGCAGTTCTTC
-	TRBV6-5	-	TRBJ1-2	CASRKTDYGYTF	TGTGCCAGCAGGAAGACAGACTATGGCTACACCTTC
-	TRBV11-2	TRBD2	TRBJ2-1	CASSPLVAGYNEQFF	TGTGCCAGCAGCCCGCTTGTAGCGGGATACAATGAGCAGTTCTTC
-	TRBV9	TRBD1	TRBJ2-3	CASSVVGQGAWATDTQYF	TGTGCCAGCAGCGTAGTTGGACAGGGGGCGTGGGCCACAGATACGCAGTATTTT
-	TRBV7-9	-	TRBJ2-3	CASSLTEITDTQYF	TGTGCCAGCAGCTTGACAGAGATTACAGATACGCAGTATTTT
-	TRBV28	TRBD2	TRBJ2-3	CASSLSGGPDTQYF	TGTGCCAGCAGTTTGTCGGGAGGCCCAGATACGCAGTATTTT
-	TRBV4-3	TRBD2	TRBJ2-2	CASSLVWRELSVGELFF	TGCGCCAGCTCCCTAGTATGGCGGGAGCTTTCGGTCGGGGAGCTGTTTTTT
-	TRBV6-5	TRBD1	TRBJ1-2	CASRGTGDIYGYTF	TGTGCCAGCAGGGGGACAGGGGACATCTATGGCTACACCTTC
few	TRBV20-1	-	TRBJ1-1	CSAYTDTEAFF	TGCAGTGCCTATACAGACACTGAAGCTTTCTTT
-	TRBV11-3	TRBD2	TRBJ2-3	CASSLVTSGDTQYF	TGTGCCAGCAGCTTAGTTACTAGCGGAGATACGCAGTATTTT
-	TRBV28	-	TRBJ2-5	CASSPGHTQETQYF	TGTGCCAGCAGTCCGGGACACACACAAGAGACCCAGTACTTC
-	TRBV15	TRBD1	TRBJ1-3	CATSREGQGGNTIYF	TGTGCCACCAGCAGAGAGGGACAGGGGGGAAACACCATATATTTT
-	TRBV9	TRBD2	TRBJ2-3	CASNLAGTSGSTDTQYF	TGTGCCAGCAACCTAGCCGGGACTAGCGGGAGCACAGATACGCAGTATTTT
-	TRBV4-3	TRBD2	TRBJ2-7	CASSPSGRFYEQYF	TGCGCCAGCAGCCCTAGCGGGAGATTCTACGAGCAGTACTTC
-	TRBV11-2	TRBD1	TRBJ2-5	CASSLDPDRGETQYF	TGTGCCAGCAGCTTAGACCCGGACAGGGGAGAGACCCAGTACTTC
-	TRBV28	-	TRBJ1-5	CASSFTGKWVQPQHF	TGTGCCAGCAGTTTTACAGGGAAATGGGTACAGCCCCAGCATTTT
-	TRBV30	-	TRBJ2-1	CAWSDSYNEQFF	TGTGCCTGGAGTGATAGTTACAATGAGCAGTTCTTC
-	TRBV29-1	TRBD1	TRBJ1-1	CSANRGNTEAFF	TGCAGCGCGAACAGGGGGAACACTGAAGCTTTCTTT
-	TRBV21-1	-	TRBJ1-2	CASSIRDSNNYGYTF	TGTGCCAGCAGCATACGGGACAGCAATAACTATGGCTACACCTTC
-	TRBV20-1	-	TRBJ2-5	CSAGDWETQYF	TGCAGTGCTGGGGACTGGGAGACCCAGTACTTC
-	TRBV11-2	TRBD2	TRBJ2-1	CASSLTSGRANEQFF	TGTGCCAGCAGCTTAACGAGCGGGAGGGCCAATGAGCAGTTCTTC
-	TRBV2	-	TRBJ2-4	CASSEQEGNIQYF	TGTGCCAGCAGTGAGCAGGAGGGAAACATTCAGTACTTC
-	TRBV18	TRBD1	TRBJ1-1	CASSLGTGRFENTEAFF	TGTGCCAGCTCACTTGGGACAGGGAGATTCGAGAACACTGAAGCTTTCTTT
-	TRBV28	-	TRBJ1-1	CASSLFGVTNTEAFF	TGTGCCAGCAGTTTATTCGGGGTGACCAACACTGAAGCTTTCTTT
-	TRBV18	TRBD1	TRBJ1-5	CASSPGQGRGNQPQHF	TGTGCCAGCTCACCGGGACAGGGAAGAGGCAATCAGCCCCAGCATTTT
-	TRBV6-5	-	TRBJ2-1	CASSYSVGEALNEQFF	TGTGCCAGCAGTTACTCTGTCGGGGAGGCTTTAAATGAGCAGTTCTTC
-	TRBV4-1	-	TRBJ2-7	CASSQVSGTYEQYF	TGCGCCAGCAGCCAAGTCTCAGGAACCTACGAGCAGTACTTC
-	TRBV7-2	-	TRBJ1-4	CASSYTSTNEKLFF	TGTGCCAGCAGCTACACCTCAACTAATGAAAAACTGTTTTTT
-	TRBV29-1	-	TRBJ1-1	CSVARGQQAFF	TGCAGCGTCGCCCGAGGCCAACAAGCTTTCTTT
-	TRBV27	-	TRBJ2-1	CASSFSRGNEQFF	TGTGCCAGCAGTTTCTCTAGGGGCAATGAGCAGTTCTTC
-	TRBV14	-	TRBJ2-7	CASSQSLTQGLYEQYF	TGTGCCAGCAGCCAATCTCTTACCCAGGGGCTCTACGAGCAGTACTTC
-	TRBV6-5	TRBD2	TRBJ2-1	CASSSRLAGHEQFF	TGTGCCAGCAGTTCGAGACTAGCGGGTCATGAGCAGTTCTTC
once	TRBV7-3	TRBD1	TRBJ2-7	CASSPGQGVHEQYF	TGTGCCAGCAGCCCCGGACAGGGGGTCCACGAGCAGTACTTC